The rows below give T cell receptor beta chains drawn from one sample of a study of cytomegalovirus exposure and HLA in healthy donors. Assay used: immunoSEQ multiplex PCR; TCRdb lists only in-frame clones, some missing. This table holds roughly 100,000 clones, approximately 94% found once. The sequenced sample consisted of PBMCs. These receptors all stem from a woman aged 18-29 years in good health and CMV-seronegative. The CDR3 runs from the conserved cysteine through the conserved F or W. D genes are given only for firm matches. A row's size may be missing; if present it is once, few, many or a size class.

cdr3_nt: TGTGCCAGCCGGGACTCTTCCTACGAGCAGTACTTC
cdr3_aa: CASRDSSYEQYF
clone_size: NA
v_call: TRBV2
j_call: TRBJ2-7
d_call: NA

cdr3_nt: TGCGCCAGCAGCCCCGGCCCCGGGACAGGGGGGGCCAATCGACGGGAGCAGTACTTC
cdr3_aa: CASSPGPGTGGANRREQYF
clone_size: NA
v_call: TRBV5-1
j_call: TRBJ2-7
d_call: TRBD1

cdr3_nt: TGTGCCAGCCGCCCCGGGACAGGGGACGAGCAGTACTTC
cdr3_aa: CASRPGTGDEQYF
clone_size: NA
v_call: TRBV5-4
j_call: TRBJ2-7
d_call: TRBD1

cdr3_nt: TGTGCCAGCAGTGCACAGGGGGGGGGCAATCAGCCCCAGCATTTT
cdr3_aa: CASSAQGGGNQPQHF
clone_size: NA
v_call: TRBV2
j_call: TRBJ1-5
d_call: TRBD1

cdr3_nt: TGTGCCGCAGGGGGCGCCCCGATGAACACTGAAGCTTTCTTT
cdr3_aa: CAAGGAPMNTEAFF
clone_size: NA
v_call: TRBV2
j_call: TRBJ1-1
d_call: TRBD1

cdr3_nt: TGTGCCAGCAGCGCTCGAGAGGGGGCTGGGGCCAACGTCCTGACTTTC
cdr3_aa: CASSAREGAGANVLTF
clone_size: NA
v_call: TRBV7-8
j_call: TRBJ2-6
d_call: NA

cdr3_nt: TGTGCCACCAGCAGAGATTTGGTAGGAGGGTCCGCTCAGCCCCAGCATTTT
cdr3_aa: CATSRDLVGGSAQPQHF
clone_size: NA
v_call: TRBV15
j_call: TRBJ1-5
d_call: NA

cdr3_nt: TGTGCCAGCAGCTTATACTTCGGGGAGCTGTTTTTT
cdr3_aa: CASSLYFGELFF
clone_size: few
v_call: TRBV7-2
j_call: TRBJ2-2
d_call: NA

cdr3_nt: TGTGCCAGCAGTAGACTAGTAGGAGAGACCCAGTACTTC
cdr3_aa: CASSRLVGETQYF
clone_size: NA
v_call: TRBV2
j_call: TRBJ2-5
d_call: NA

cdr3_nt: TGTGCCGCCGGGACACCTCTCCCAGAGACCCAGTACTTC
cdr3_aa: CAAGTPLPETQYF
clone_size: NA
v_call: TRBV15
j_call: TRBJ2-5
d_call: NA

cdr3_nt: TGTGCCAGCAGCTCATCAGGGTGGGGTCAGCCCCAGCATTTT
cdr3_aa: CASSSSGWGQPQHF
clone_size: NA
v_call: TRBV7-9
j_call: TRBJ1-5
d_call: NA

cdr3_nt: TGCAGCGGGGGGGACAGGGCAAACGATGGCTACACCTTC
cdr3_aa: CSGGDRANDGYTF
clone_size: NA
v_call: TRBV29-1
j_call: TRBJ1-2
d_call: TRBD1

cdr3_nt: TGTGCCAGCAGCGCAACAGGCGGCTATGGCTACACCTTC
cdr3_aa: CASSATGGYGYTF
clone_size: once
v_call: TRBV9
j_call: TRBJ1-2
d_call: NA

cdr3_nt: TGTGCCAGCAGTTTACAGACTGGAAACATTCAGTACTTC
cdr3_aa: CASSLQTGNIQYF
clone_size: NA
v_call: TRBV27
j_call: TRBJ2-4
d_call: NA

cdr3_nt: TGTGCCAGCAGCCAAGAGTTCCAGGCGTACTCCTACGAGCAGTACTTC
cdr3_aa: CASSQEFQAYSYEQYF
clone_size: NA
v_call: TRBV4-2
j_call: TRBJ2-7
d_call: NA

cdr3_nt: TGCGCCAGCAGCCAAGATCGAGCGGGCCTCTACGAGCAGTACTTC
cdr3_aa: CASSQDRAGLYEQYF
clone_size: NA
v_call: TRBV4-3
j_call: TRBJ2-7
d_call: NA

cdr3_nt: TGCAGCGTTGCTTGGGGCGGGGGCACTGAAGCTTTCTTT
cdr3_aa: CSVAWGGGTEAFF
clone_size: NA
v_call: TRBV29-1
j_call: TRBJ1-1
d_call: NA

cdr3_nt: TGTGCCTGGAGTGTGGGGCGGGAGGGCCGAGTCCGTACGCAGTATTTT
cdr3_aa: CAWSVGREGRVRTQYF
clone_size: NA
v_call: TRBV30
j_call: TRBJ2-3
d_call: TRBD2

cdr3_nt: TGTGCCAGCAGAACCGGGACAGGGACCTACAATGAGCAGTTCTTC
cdr3_aa: CASRTGTGTYNEQFF
clone_size: NA
v_call: TRBV2
j_call: TRBJ2-1
d_call: TRBD1

cdr3_nt: TGCGCCAGCAGCCAAGATTCAGGGGCCCAAGAGACCCAGTACTTC
cdr3_aa: CASSQDSGAQETQYF
clone_size: NA
v_call: TRBV4-1
j_call: TRBJ2-5
d_call: NA

cdr3_nt: TGTGCCAGCAGTTTTGTCAGGGGCGATGGCTACACCTTC
cdr3_aa: CASSFVRGDGYTF
clone_size: NA
v_call: TRBV27
j_call: TRBJ1-2
d_call: NA

cdr3_nt: TGCGCCAGCAGCTTTACGGGACAGGGGGCAGGTGGAAACACCATATATTTT
cdr3_aa: CASSFTGQGAGGNTIYF
clone_size: NA
v_call: TRBV5-1
j_call: TRBJ1-3
d_call: TRBD1

cdr3_nt: TGTGCCAGCAGCTTAAGCCGCGGGAGGGCGCAGTATTTT
cdr3_aa: CASSLSRGRAQYF
clone_size: NA
v_call: TRBV7-8
j_call: TRBJ2-3
d_call: TRBD2

cdr3_nt: TGTGCCAGCAGCGCCACTAGCGGGGAGTATGAGCAGTTCTTC
cdr3_aa: CASSATSGEYEQFF
clone_size: NA
v_call: TRBV11-3
j_call: TRBJ2-1
d_call: TRBD2

cdr3_nt: TGTGCCAGCAGTCCCCTCCCCCCGGGGAACTATGGCTACACCTTC
cdr3_aa: CASSPLPPGNYGYTF
clone_size: once
v_call: TRBV27
j_call: TRBJ1-2
d_call: NA

cdr3_nt: TGTGCCAGCAGCTTACTAGCGCTTATCTACAATGAGCAGTTCTTC
cdr3_aa: CASSLLALIYNEQFF
clone_size: NA
v_call: TRBV7-8
j_call: TRBJ2-1
d_call: NA

cdr3_nt: TGTGCCAGCAGCTTTACCATACTAGCGGGGGGCACAGATACGCAGTATTTT
cdr3_aa: CASSFTILAGGTDTQYF
clone_size: NA
v_call: TRBV7-6
j_call: TRBJ2-3
d_call: TRBD2

cdr3_nt: TGCGCCAGCAGCTCATATAGCGGGAGGGATGAGCAGTTCTTC
cdr3_aa: CASSSYSGRDEQFF
clone_size: NA
v_call: TRBV5-1
j_call: TRBJ2-1
d_call: TRBD2

cdr3_nt: TGTGCCAGTCGAACTAGGTTGCAGGATGAGCAGTTCTTC
cdr3_aa: CASRTRLQDEQFF
clone_size: NA
v_call: TRBV19
j_call: TRBJ2-1
d_call: NA

cdr3_nt: TGTGCCAGCAGTTCGGGGACAGCTTCAGGTGGCTACACCTTC
cdr3_aa: CASSSGTASGGYTF
clone_size: NA
v_call: TRBV27
j_call: TRBJ1-2
d_call: TRBD1

cdr3_nt: TGTGCCAGTAGTATGGAGTTTCGCGAGCAGTTCTTC
cdr3_aa: CASSMEFREQFF
clone_size: NA
v_call: TRBV19
j_call: TRBJ2-1
d_call: NA

cdr3_nt: TGTGCCAGCAGCTTGCCCAATAACTATGGCTACACCTTC
cdr3_aa: CASSLPNNYGYTF
clone_size: NA
v_call: TRBV5-5
j_call: TRBJ1-2
d_call: NA

cdr3_nt: TGTGCCAGCAGCTTACGACAGGGGGAAAAGACCCAGTACTTC
cdr3_aa: CASSLRQGEKTQYF
clone_size: NA
v_call: TRBV5-4
j_call: TRBJ2-5
d_call: TRBD1

cdr3_nt: TGTGCCAGTCGGACAGGAAATAGCAATCAGCCCCAGCATTTT
cdr3_aa: CASRTGNSNQPQHF
clone_size: once
v_call: TRBV19
j_call: TRBJ1-5
d_call: TRBD1

cdr3_nt: TGCGCCAGCAGCTTAACGGGGATTCGGACAGATACGCAGTATTTT
cdr3_aa: CASSLTGIRTDTQYF
clone_size: NA
v_call: TRBV5-1
j_call: TRBJ2-3
d_call: NA

cdr3_nt: TGTGCCATCAGTGAGTCGACTACCCCGGCCCAGGATGAGCAGTTCTTC
cdr3_aa: CAISESTTPAQDEQFF
clone_size: NA
v_call: TRBV10-3
j_call: TRBJ2-1
d_call: NA

cdr3_nt: TGCGCCAGCAGCCAAGACAGCAGGTCGGGAAACACCATATATTTT
cdr3_aa: CASSQDSRSGNTIYF
clone_size: NA
v_call: TRBV4-3
j_call: TRBJ1-3
d_call: NA

cdr3_nt: TGTGCCAGCAGCCCCCGACAGACAACTAATGAAAAACTGTTTTTT
cdr3_aa: CASSPRQTTNEKLFF
clone_size: NA
v_call: TRBV9
j_call: TRBJ1-4
d_call: NA

cdr3_nt: TGCAGCGCAACTCCGACAGGGGCCACAGATACGCAGTATTTT
cdr3_aa: CSATPTGATDTQYF
clone_size: NA
v_call: TRBV29-1
j_call: TRBJ2-3
d_call: TRBD1

cdr3_nt: TGTGCCAGCAGTTACTCCCGTGCGGGGCCAGAGCCCCAGCATTTT
cdr3_aa: CASSYSRAGPEPQHF
clone_size: NA
v_call: TRBV6-5
j_call: TRBJ1-5
d_call: NA

cdr3_nt: TGTGCCAGCAGTCAAACCAGGAACTACGAGCAGTACTTC
cdr3_aa: CASSQTRNYEQYF
clone_size: few
v_call: TRBV6-6
j_call: TRBJ2-7
d_call: NA

cdr3_nt: TGTGCCAGCAGGTCGACTAGCGGGGGGTATGAGCAGTTCTTC
cdr3_aa: CASRSTSGGYEQFF
clone_size: NA
v_call: TRBV11-1
j_call: TRBJ2-1
d_call: TRBD2

cdr3_nt: TGTGCCAGTTTCGGGACAGGCACAGATACGCAGTATTTT
cdr3_aa: CASFGTGTDTQYF
clone_size: NA
v_call: TRBV19
j_call: TRBJ2-3
d_call: TRBD1

cdr3_nt: TGTGCCAGCAGTCCGAGGACTAGCGGGACCTACAATGAGCAGTTCTTC
cdr3_aa: CASSPRTSGTYNEQFF
clone_size: NA
v_call: TRBV27
j_call: TRBJ2-1
d_call: TRBD2

cdr3_nt: TGTGCCAGCAGCTTAATGTCTGGAGCGGGGGAGTCGGCCTACGAGCAGTACTTC
cdr3_aa: CASSLMSGAGESAYEQYF
clone_size: NA
v_call: TRBV11-3
j_call: TRBJ2-7
d_call: TRBD2

cdr3_nt: TGTGCCAGCCTACAGGGGGCCGGCACCGGGGAGCTGTTTTTT
cdr3_aa: CASLQGAGTGELFF
clone_size: NA
v_call: TRBV2
j_call: TRBJ2-2
d_call: TRBD1

cdr3_nt: TGTGCTAGCAGCCCGACTAGCGGGGGGGATGAGCAGTACTTC
cdr3_aa: CASSPTSGGDEQYF
clone_size: NA
v_call: TRBV7-7
j_call: TRBJ2-7
d_call: TRBD2

cdr3_nt: TGCGCCAGCACCCCTAGCGGGGGAGATCACGGGGAGCTGTTTTTT
cdr3_aa: CASTPSGGDHGELFF
clone_size: NA
v_call: TRBV4-1
j_call: TRBJ2-2
d_call: TRBD2

cdr3_nt: TGTGCCAGCAGCTTAGTTAGCGGGAGTTACGAGCAGTACTTC
cdr3_aa: CASSLVSGSYEQYF
clone_size: NA
v_call: TRBV11-2
j_call: TRBJ2-7
d_call: TRBD2

cdr3_nt: TGCGCCAGCAGCCCTTGGGACAGCCAGGAGGGCACTGAAGCTTTCTTT
cdr3_aa: CASSPWDSQEGTEAFF
clone_size: NA
v_call: TRBV5-1
j_call: TRBJ1-1
d_call: TRBD1

cdr3_nt: TGCGCCAGCAGCCAGAATGCCGGGACAGGGTTGAATGAGCAGTTCTTC
cdr3_aa: CASSQNAGTGLNEQFF
clone_size: NA
v_call: TRBV4-1
j_call: TRBJ2-1
d_call: TRBD1

cdr3_nt: TGCAGCGTCGACGGACGGGGTAACCAAGAGACCCAGTACTTC
cdr3_aa: CSVDGRGNQETQYF
clone_size: NA
v_call: TRBV29-1
j_call: TRBJ2-5
d_call: NA